One and the same sample provided the 9 T cell receptor beta chains below, sequenced in a study of blood T cells in healthy people across ages. For the second PCR, which ran for about 6 to 11 cycles, a sample-barcoded 5' primer and a J-beta primer mix were used. TCRdb itself ran the 5' RACE reads through MiXCR, one entry per CDR3 protein. The sample includes approximately 800,000 distinct CDR3 sequences, around 62% of them seen just once. The sample comprised blood. These receptors were obtained from a man aged 25 to 40 in good health.

The J gene is TRBJ2-7, the V gene TRBV9, with no clear D. Trimming stripped 3 bases from V and 1 base from J, with 14 bases between. The CDR3 has 15 residues. Germline V gives CDR1 SGDLS, CDR2 YYNGEE. The CDR3 loop reads CASSGGPFNSYEQYF. CDR3 nucleotide sequence: TGTGCCAGCAGCGGAGGCCCCTTCAATTCCTACGAGCAGTACTTC.

The rearrangement uses TRBV5-1 and TRBJ2-5; D is tentatively TRBD1 or TRBD2 (5 bases each). The CDR3 has 14 amino acids. With 4 bases removed from V and 4 bases from J, the gap between germline ends came to 14 bases. Germline V CDR1 and CDR2: SGHRS, YFSETQ. Here the CDR3 reads CASSVGPMRETQYF. In nucleotides, the CDR3 is TGCGCCAGCAGCGTGGGACCGATGAGAGAGACCCAGTACTTC.

The rearrangement joins TRBV6-5 to TRBJ2-3, with 9 bases lining up with TRBD2. CDR1 is MNHEY, CDR2 SVGAGI, per germline. V shed 0 bases, J shed 0 bases, and the junction held 4 bases outside the gene matches. This CDR3 is 17 amino acids long. This CDR3 reads CASSYSNSGGSTDTQYF. In DNA form, the CDR3 reads TGTGCCAGCAGTTACTCCAATAGCGGGGGAAGCACAGATACGCAGTATTTT.

V gene TRBV5-1 combines with J gene TRBJ2-3, with 7 positions matching TRBD1. V trimming: 5 bases; J trimming: 8 bases; junction bases outside the gene matches: 11. The CDR3 runs 14 residues. Germline V gene data show CDR1 as SGHRS and CDR2 as YFSETQ. This CDR3 is CASSLGQDTSTQYF. The DNA of the CDR3 is TGCGCCAGCAGTTTAGGACAGGACACAAGTACGCAGTATTTT.

The chain links TRBV11-2 to TRBJ2-7; 8 nucleotides match TRBD1. Trimming at V came to 4 bases and at J to 3 bases, leaving 11 bases not matched to a gene. The germline gives CDR1 SGHAT, CDR2 FQNNGV. The CDR3 is made up of 16 amino acids. This CDR3 is CASSSHTGGIYYEQYF. The CDR3 bases are TGTGCCAGCAGCTCTCATACAGGGGGTATATACTACGAGCAGTACTTC.

The chain carries TRBV9 and TRBJ2-5; 11 nucleotides align to TRBD1. V was clipped by 3 bases and J by 5 bases; unmatched bases: 9. This CDR3 has 16 amino acids. Per the germline V gene, CDR1 is SGDLS and CDR2 is YYNGEE. For the CDR3, the DNA is TGTGCCAGCAGCGGGACAGGGGGCCTGAAAAAGGAGACCCAGTACTTC. This gives the protein CASSGTGGLKKETQYF.

The rearrangement uses TRBV29-1 and TRBJ1-2, with TRBD1 matching 9 bases. Germline CDR1 reads SQVTM; CDR2 reads ANQGSEA. CDR3 length: 15 residues. Trimming at V came to 1 base and at J to 6 bases, leaving 9 bases not matched to a gene. The DNA for the CDR3 is TGCAGCGTTGAAGTCACCGGGACAGGGAACCATGGCTACACCTTC. This translates into CSVEVTGTGNHGYTF. Based on the CDR3 plus reference TRBV29-1 and TRBJ1-2, the full variable domain is SAVISQKPSRDICQRGTSLTIQCQVDSQVTMMFWYRQQPGQSLTLIATANQGSEATYESGFVIDKFPISRPNLTFSTLTVSNMSPEDSSIYLCSVEVTGTGNHGYTFGSGTRLTVV.

Only one count was recorded for this clonotype. This chain uses TRBV25-1 with TRBJ1-4; unclear D gene. The CDR3 spans 16 residues. V gave up 0 bases and J gave up 7 bases, with 15 bases separating them. Germline lookup yields CDR1 MGHDK and CDR2 SYGVNS. The CDR3 coding sequence is TGTGCCAGCAGTGAATATCGGGGATCGGTAGGTGAAAAACTGTTTTTT. Its translation: CASSEYRGSVGEKLFF.

The chain has TRBV7-2 and TRBJ2-5; 10 nucleotides agree with TRBD2. Germline V gene lookup returns CDR1 SGHTA and CDR2 FQGNSA. The junction had 5 bases not matched to a gene; V was cut back by 5 bases and J by 2 bases. The length of the CDR3 is 15 residues. CDR3 amino acids: CASSTGLAEQETQYF. For the CDR3, the DNA is TGTGCCAGCAGCACCGGACTAGCGGAACAAGAGACCCAGTACTTC. Full variable domain (missing parts from reference TRBV7-2 and TRBJ2-5): GAGVSQSPSNKVTEKGKDVELRCDPISGHTALYWYRQSLGQGLEFLIYFQGNSAPDKSGLPSDRFSAERTGGSVSTLTIQRTQQEDSAVYLCASSTGLAEQETQYFGPGTRLLVL.